The following is a T cell receptor beta chain sequence with its context. Repertoires were generated with immunoSEQ multiplex PCR, while TCRdb's copy carries only in-frame clones and drops some. The sample includes 150,000 to 200,000 clones, around four fifths of them seen just once. Recovered Cohort 3 donors showed two negative PCRs, clearance, or symptom resolution. Germline CDR1 MDHEN, CDR2 SYDVKM. This CDR3 has 14 residues. The ends were cut back, 5 bases at V and 6 bases at J, with 17 bases in the middle. These data come from a study of blood T cell repertoires in COVID-19. The overall study: Sites across the United States, Italy and Spain contributed samples from acute and convalescent COVID-19.

Specimen: PBMCs or T cells enriched from blood (not recorded which). The clonotype comes from a woman aged 45-59 years who had recovered from COVID-19. The genes are TRBV28 and TRBJ2-7; D is perhaps TRBD1 (6 bases). In nucleotides, the CDR3 is TGTGCCAGCAGTGTAGCCGATTCGGACAGCGAGCAGTACTTC. Protein product: CASSVADSDSEQYF.